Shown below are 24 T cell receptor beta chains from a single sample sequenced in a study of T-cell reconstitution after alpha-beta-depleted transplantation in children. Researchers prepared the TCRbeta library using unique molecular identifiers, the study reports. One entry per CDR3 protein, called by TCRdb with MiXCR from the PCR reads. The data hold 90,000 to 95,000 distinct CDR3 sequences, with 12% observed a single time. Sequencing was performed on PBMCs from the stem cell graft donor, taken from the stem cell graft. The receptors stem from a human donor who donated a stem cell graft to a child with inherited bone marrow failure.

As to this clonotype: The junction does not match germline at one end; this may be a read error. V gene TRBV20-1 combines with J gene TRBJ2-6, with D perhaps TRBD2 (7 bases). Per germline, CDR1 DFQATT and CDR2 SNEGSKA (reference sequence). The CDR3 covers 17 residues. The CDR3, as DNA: TGCTGTGCTAGAGATCCGGGGGGCGCGACTGGGGCCAACGTCCTGACTTTC. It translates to CCARDPGGATGANVLTF.

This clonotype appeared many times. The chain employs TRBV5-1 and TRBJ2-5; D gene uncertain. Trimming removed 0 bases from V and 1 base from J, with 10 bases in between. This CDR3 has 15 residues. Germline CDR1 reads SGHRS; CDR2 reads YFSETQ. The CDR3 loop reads CASSLAVRAQETQYF. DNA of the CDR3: TGCGCCAGCAGCTTGGCCGTCCGAGCCCAAGAGACCCAGTACTTC.

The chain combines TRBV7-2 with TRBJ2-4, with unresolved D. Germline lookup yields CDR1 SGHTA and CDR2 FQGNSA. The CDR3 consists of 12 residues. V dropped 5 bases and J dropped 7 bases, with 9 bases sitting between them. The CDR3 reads CASSPLGNIQYF. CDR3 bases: TGTGCCAGCAGCCCTCTGGGGAACATTCAGTACTTC.

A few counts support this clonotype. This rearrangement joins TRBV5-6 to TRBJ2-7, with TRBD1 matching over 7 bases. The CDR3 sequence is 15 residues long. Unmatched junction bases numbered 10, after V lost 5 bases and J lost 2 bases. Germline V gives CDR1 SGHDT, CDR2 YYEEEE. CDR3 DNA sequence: TGTGCCAGCAGTTATGACCGGGACAGACCCTACGAGCAGTACTTC. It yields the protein CASSYDRDRPYEQYF. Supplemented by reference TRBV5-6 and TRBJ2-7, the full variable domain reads DAGVTQSPTHLIKTRGQQVTLRCSPKSGHDTVSWYQQALGQGPQFIFQYYEEEERQRGNFPDRFSGHQFPNYSSELNVNALLLGDSALYLCASSYDRDRPYEQYFGPGTRLTVT.

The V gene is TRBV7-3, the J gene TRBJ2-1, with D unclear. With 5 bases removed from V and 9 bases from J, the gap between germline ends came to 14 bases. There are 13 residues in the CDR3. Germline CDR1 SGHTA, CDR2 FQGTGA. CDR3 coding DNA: TGTGCCAGCAGCCCTGGCACGGGCGGTGAGCAGTTCTTC. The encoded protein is CASSPGTGGEQFF. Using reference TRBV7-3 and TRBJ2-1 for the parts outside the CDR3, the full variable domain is GAGVSQTPSNKVTEKGKYVELRCDPISGHTALYWYRQSLGQGPEFLIYFQGTGAADDSGLPNDRFFAVRPEGSVSTLKIQRTERGDSAVYLCASSPGTGGEQFFGPGTRLTVL.

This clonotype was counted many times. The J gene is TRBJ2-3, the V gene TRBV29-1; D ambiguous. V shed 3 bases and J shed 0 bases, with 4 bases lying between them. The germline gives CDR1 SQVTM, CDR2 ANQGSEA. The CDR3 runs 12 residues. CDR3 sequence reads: CSVEDSTDTQYF. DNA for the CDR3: TGCAGCGTTGAGGACAGCACAGATACGCAGTATTTT.

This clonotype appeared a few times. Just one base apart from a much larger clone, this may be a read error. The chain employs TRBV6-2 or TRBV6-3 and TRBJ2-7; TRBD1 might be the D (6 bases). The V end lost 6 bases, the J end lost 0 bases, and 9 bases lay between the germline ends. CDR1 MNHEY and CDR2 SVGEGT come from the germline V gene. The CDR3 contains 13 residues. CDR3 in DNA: TGTGCCAGCAGGCTGGACAGCTCCTACGAGCAGTACTTC. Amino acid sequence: CASRLDSSYEQYF.

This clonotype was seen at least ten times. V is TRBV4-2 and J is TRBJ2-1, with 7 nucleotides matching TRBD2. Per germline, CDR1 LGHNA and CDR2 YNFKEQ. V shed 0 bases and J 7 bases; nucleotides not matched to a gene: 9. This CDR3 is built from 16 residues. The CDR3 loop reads CASSQETSRSRNEQFF. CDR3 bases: TGTGCCAGCAGCCAAGAGACTAGCCGCTCGAGAAATGAGCAGTTCTTC.

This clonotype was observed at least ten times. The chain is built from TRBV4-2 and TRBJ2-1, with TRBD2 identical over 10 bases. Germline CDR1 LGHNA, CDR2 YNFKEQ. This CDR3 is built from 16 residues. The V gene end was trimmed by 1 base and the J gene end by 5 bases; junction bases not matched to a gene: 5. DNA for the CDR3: TGTGCCAGCAGCCAAGTGACTAGCGGGTACAACAATGAGCAGTTCTTC. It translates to CASSQVTSGYNNEQFF.

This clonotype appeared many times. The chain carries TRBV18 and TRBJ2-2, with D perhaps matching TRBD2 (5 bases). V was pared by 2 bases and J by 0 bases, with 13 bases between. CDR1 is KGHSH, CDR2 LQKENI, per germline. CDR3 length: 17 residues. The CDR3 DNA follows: TGTGCCAGCTCACCAGGTCGGGAAAACGCGAACACCGGGGAGCTGTTTTTT. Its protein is CASSPGRENANTGELFF. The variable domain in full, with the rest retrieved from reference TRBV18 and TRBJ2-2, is NAGVMQNPRHLVRRRGQEARLRCSPMKGHSHVYWYRQLPEEGLKFMVYLQKENIIDESGMPKERFSAEFPKEGPSILRIQQVVRGDSAAYFCASSPGRENANTGELFFGEGSRLTVL.

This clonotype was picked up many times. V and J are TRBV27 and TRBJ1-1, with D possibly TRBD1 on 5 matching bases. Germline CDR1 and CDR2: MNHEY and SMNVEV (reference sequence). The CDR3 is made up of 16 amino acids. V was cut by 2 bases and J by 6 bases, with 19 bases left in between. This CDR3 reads CASSLDYRGGPSEAFF. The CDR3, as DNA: TGTGCCAGCAGTTTAGATTATAGGGGCGGGCCCTCTGAAGCTTTCTTT.

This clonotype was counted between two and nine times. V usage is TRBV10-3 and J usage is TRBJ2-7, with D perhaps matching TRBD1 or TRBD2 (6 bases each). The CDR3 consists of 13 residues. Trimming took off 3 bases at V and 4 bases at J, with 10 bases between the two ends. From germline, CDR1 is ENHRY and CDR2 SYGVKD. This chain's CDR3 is CAISEGGRYEQYF. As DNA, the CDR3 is TGTGCCATCAGTGAAGGGGGGAGGTACGAGCAGTACTTC.

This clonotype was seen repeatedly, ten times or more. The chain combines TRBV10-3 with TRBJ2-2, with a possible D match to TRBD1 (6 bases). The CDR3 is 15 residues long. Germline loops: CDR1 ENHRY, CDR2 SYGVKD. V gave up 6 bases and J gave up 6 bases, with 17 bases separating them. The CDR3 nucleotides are TGTGCCATCAGCGAACCTAACAGGGAAGCCGGGGAGCTGTTTTTT. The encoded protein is CAISEPNREAGELFF.

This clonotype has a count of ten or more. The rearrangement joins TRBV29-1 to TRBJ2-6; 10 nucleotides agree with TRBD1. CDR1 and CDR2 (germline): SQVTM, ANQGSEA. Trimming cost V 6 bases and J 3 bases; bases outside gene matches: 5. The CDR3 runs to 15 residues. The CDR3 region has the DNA TGCAGCGTCAGGACAGGGGGTAGTGGGGCCAACGTCCTGACTTTC. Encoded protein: CSVRTGGSGANVLTF.

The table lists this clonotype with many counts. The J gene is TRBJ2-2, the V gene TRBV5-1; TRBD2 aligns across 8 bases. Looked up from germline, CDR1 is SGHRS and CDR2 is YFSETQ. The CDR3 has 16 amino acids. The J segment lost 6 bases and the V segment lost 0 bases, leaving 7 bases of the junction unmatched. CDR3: CASSLDRGRYSGELFF. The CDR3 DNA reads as TGCGCCAGCAGCTTGGATCGCGGGAGGTATTCCGGGGAGCTGTTTTTT. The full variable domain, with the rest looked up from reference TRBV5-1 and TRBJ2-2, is KAGVTQTPRYLIKTRGQQVTLSCSPISGHRSVSWYQQTPGQGLQFLFEYFSETQRNKGNFPGRFSGRQFSNSRSEMNVSTLELGDSALYLCASSLDRGRYSGELFFGEGSRLTVL.

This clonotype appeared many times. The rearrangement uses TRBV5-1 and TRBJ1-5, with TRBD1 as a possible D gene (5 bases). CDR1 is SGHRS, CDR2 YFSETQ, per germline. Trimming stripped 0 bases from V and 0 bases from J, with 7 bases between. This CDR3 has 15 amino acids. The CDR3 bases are TGCGCCAGCAGCTTGGAGGGGTATAGCAATCAGCCCCAGCATTTT. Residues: CASSLEGYSNQPQHF. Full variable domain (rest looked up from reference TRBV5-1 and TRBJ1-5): KAGVTQTPRYLIKTRGQQVTLSCSPISGHRSVSWYQQTPGQGLQFLFEYFSETQRNKGNFPGRFSGRQFSNSRSEMNVSTLELGDSALYLCASSLEGYSNQPQHFGDGTRLSIL.

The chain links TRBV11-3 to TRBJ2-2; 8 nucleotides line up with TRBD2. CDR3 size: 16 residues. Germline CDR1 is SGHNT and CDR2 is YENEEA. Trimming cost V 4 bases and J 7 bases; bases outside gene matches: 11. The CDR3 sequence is CASSSPSGREGGELFF. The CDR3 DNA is TGTGCCAGCAGCTCTCCCAGCGGGAGAGAGGGCGGGGAGCTGTTTTTT.

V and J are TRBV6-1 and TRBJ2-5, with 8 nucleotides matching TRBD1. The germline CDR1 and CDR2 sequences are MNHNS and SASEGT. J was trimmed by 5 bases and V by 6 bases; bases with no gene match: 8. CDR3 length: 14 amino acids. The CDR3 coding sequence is TGTGCCAGCAGCTACGGACAGGGCTGGGAGACCCAGTACTTC. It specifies CASSYGQGWETQYF.

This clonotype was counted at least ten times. The CDR3 spells CASGGEGNQPQHF. In DNA form, the CDR3 reads TGTGCCAGCGGGGGGGAGGGCAATCAGCCCCAGCATTTT. The chain joins TRBV7-9 to TRBJ1-5; TRBD1 might be the D (5 bases). The CDR3 loop spans 13 amino acids. Trimming pared 8 bases from V and 2 bases from J, leaving 10 bases between. Germline V CDR1 and CDR2: SEHNR, FQNEAQ (reference sequence).

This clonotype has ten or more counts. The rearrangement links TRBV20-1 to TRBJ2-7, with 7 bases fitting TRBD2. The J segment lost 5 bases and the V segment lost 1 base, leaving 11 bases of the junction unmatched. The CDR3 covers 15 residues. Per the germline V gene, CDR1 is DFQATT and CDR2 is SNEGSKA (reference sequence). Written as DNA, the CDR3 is TGCAGTGCTAGAGCTAATCCCGCCGCGGGGGACGAGCAGTACTTC. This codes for CSARANPAAGDEQYF.

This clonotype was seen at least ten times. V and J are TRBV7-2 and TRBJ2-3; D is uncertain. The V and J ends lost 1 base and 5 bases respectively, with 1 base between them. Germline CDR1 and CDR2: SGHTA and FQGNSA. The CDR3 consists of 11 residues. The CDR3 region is CASSLVDTQYF. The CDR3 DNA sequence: TGTGCCAGCAGCTTAGTAGATACGCAGTATTTT.

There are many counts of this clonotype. For the CDR3, the DNA is TGTGCCAGCAGCCCTGGATTGAACAATCAGCCCCAGCATTTT. It is translated as CASSPGLNNQPQHF. The chain joins TRBV3-1 to TRBJ1-5, with D uncertain. The CDR3 sequence is 14 residues long. Between the trimmed V and J ends, which lost 4 bases and 3 bases, there was a span of 10 bases. Germline V gives CDR1 LGHDT, CDR2 YNNKEL (reference sequence).

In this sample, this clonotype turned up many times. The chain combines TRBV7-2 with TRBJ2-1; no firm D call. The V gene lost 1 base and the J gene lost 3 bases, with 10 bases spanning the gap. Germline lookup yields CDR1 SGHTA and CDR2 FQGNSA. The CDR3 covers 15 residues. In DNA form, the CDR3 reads TGTGCCAGCAGCTTAGGGCCCCCCAGCTACAATGAGCAGTTCTTC. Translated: CASSLGPPSYNEQFF.

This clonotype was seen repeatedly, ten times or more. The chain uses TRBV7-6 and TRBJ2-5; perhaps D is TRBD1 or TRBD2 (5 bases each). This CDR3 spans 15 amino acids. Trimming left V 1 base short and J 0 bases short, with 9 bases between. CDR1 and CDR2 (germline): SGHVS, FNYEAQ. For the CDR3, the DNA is TGTGCCAGCAGCTTAGGGGGGTCGTACCAAGAGACCCAGTACTTC. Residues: CASSLGGSYQETQYF.